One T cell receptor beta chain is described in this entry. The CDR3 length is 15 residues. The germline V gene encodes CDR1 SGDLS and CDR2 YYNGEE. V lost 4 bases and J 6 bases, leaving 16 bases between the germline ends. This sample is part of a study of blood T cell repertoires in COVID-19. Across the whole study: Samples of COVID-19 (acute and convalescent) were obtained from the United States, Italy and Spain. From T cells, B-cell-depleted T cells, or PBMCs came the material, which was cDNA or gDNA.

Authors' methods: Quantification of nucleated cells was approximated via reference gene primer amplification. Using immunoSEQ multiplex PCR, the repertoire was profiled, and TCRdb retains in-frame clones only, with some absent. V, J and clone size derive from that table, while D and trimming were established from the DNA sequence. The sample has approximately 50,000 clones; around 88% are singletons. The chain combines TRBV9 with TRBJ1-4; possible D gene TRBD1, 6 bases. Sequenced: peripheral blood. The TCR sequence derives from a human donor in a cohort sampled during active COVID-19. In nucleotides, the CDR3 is TGTGCCAGCAGCAGGACGACAGGACTCTATGAAAAACTGTTTTTT. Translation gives CASSRTTGLYEKLFF. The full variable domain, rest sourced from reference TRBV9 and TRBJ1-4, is DSGVTQTPKHLITATGQRVTLRCSPRSGDLSVYWYQQSLDQGLQFLIQYYNGEERAKGNILERFSAQQFPDLHSELNLSSLELGDSALYFCASSRTTGLYEKLFFGSGTQLSVL.